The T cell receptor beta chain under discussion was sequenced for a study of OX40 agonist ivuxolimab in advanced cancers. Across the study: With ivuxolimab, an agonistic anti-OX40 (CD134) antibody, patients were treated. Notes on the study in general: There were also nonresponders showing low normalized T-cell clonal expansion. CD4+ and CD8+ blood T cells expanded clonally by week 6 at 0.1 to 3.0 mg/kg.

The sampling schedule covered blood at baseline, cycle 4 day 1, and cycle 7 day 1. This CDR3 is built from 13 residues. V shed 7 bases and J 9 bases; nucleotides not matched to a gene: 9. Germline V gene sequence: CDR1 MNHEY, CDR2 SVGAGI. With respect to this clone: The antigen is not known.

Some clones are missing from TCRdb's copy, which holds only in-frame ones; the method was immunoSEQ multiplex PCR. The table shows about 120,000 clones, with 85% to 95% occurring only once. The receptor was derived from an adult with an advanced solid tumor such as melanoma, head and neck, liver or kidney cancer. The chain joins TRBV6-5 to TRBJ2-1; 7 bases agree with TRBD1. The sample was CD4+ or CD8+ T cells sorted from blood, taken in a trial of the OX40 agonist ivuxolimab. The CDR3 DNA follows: TGTGCCAGCATTCGCGACAGGGTTAGTGAGCAGTTCTTC. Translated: CASIRDRVSEQFF.